The rows below give T cell receptor beta chains drawn from one sample of a study of cytomegalovirus exposure and HLA in healthy donors. Sequenced by immunoSEQ multiplex PCR; TCRdb stores in-frame clones only, minus some. The sample holds some 74,000 clones, over 60% seen once. The sample comprised PBMCs. Receptor source: a male donor in good health and CMV-seronegative. Each CDR3 is given with its conserved first and last residue. D genes are given only for firm matches. The size entry is marked missing in some rows and otherwise reads once, few, many or a size class.

j_call d_call clone_size v_call cdr3_nt cdr3_aa
TRBJ2-7 - - TRBV28 TGTGCCAGCAGTTTACCGGGACACCCCCTCGGTAAGCAGTACTTC CASSLPGHPLGKQYF
TRBJ2-2 - once TRBV7-9 TGTGCCAGCAGCTTAGGGGCCCCCGGGGAGCTGTTTTTT CASSLGAPGELFF
TRBJ2-1 TRBD2 - TRBV27 TGTGCCAGCAGTCCACCGGGACTAGCGGGAGGAAACTCCTACAATGAGCAGTTCTTC CASSPPGLAGGNSYNEQFF
TRBJ1-2 - - TRBV2 TGTGCCAGCAGTGAAAGTAGGGGGAACTATGGCTACACCTTC CASSESRGNYGYTF
TRBJ2-1 TRBD2 - TRBV4-2 TGTGCCAGCAGCCAAGATATACAGCGGGAGGGCAATGGCCGGGGGCCTTACAATGAGCAGTTCTTC CASSQDIQREGNGRGPYNEQFF
TRBJ1-5 - - TRBV16 TGTGCCAGCAGCCCCCAGAAGGAGAGACAGCCCCAGCATTTT CASSPQKERQPQHF
TRBJ2-1 - - TRBV4-1 TGCGCCAGCAGCCAAGGAACGGGATCAGAGTTCTTC CASSQGTGSEFF
TRBJ2-1 - - TRBV30 TGTGCCTGGAGTCCTCGGCCAGGTGACAATGAGCAGTTCTTC CAWSPRPGDNEQFF
TRBJ1-4 - - TRBV28 TGTGCCAGCAGTTTAGTAGGGCGGGGTAATGAAAAACTGTTTTTT CASSLVGRGNEKLFF
TRBJ2-1 TRBD2 - TRBV7-9 TGTGCCAGCAGCTTAGGACTAGCGGGAACCCGAGGGGAGCAGTTCTTC CASSLGLAGTRGEQFF
TRBJ1-6 TRBD1 - TRBV5-6 TGTGCCAGCAGCTTCGGGAACGACAGGGGCATATCACCCCTCCACTTT CASSFGNDRGISPLHF
TRBJ2-7 TRBD2 few TRBV29-1 TGCAGCGTGGCGACTAGCGGGAGGATGGGGGAGCAGTACTTC CSVATSGRMGEQYF
TRBJ2-3 TRBD2 - TRBV19 TGTGCCAGTAGTAAATTAGCGGGAGCGGGGGGCACAGATACGCAGTATTTT CASSKLAGAGGTDTQYF
TRBJ1-1 - - TRBV18 TGTGCCAGCTCCCCCGAGGTCTCCACTGAAGCCTTCTTT CASSPEVSTEAFF
TRBJ1-6 - - TRBV7-6 TGTGCCAGCAGCTTAGACCCAGGGCACTCACCCCTCCACTTT CASSLDPGHSPLHF
TRBJ1-2 - - TRBV5-1 TGCGCCAGCAGCTTGTCCAGGGCGGGGAACTATGGCTACACCTTC CASSLSRAGNYGYTF
TRBJ2-7 - - TRBV19 TGTGCCAGTAGTATGAGACTAAAGGTGCGGGAGCAGTACTTC CASSMRLKVREQYF
TRBJ2-3 TRBD1 - TRBV18 TGTGCCAGCTCACCGCAGACAGGGAGCACAGATACGCAGTATTTT CASSPQTGSTDTQYF
TRBJ2-3 TRBD1 - TRBV5-8 TGTGCCAGCAGCTTGGTGGGCAGGGGGTCAGATACGCAGTATTTT CASSLVGRGSDTQYF
TRBJ2-7 - - TRBV4-3 TGCGCCAGCAGCCAAGCAATAGCCTCAGCCTACGAGCAGTACTTC CASSQAIASAYEQYF
TRBJ1-5 TRBD1 - TRBV27 TGTGCCAGCAGGCACAGGGGTCAGCCCCAGCATTTT CASRHRGQPQHF
TRBJ2-1 TRBD2 - TRBV18 TGTGCCAGCTCACCCACTGGACTAGCGTCCACAAGGGGGAATGAGCAGTTCTTC CASSPTGLASTRGNEQFF
TRBJ2-2 - - TRBV19 TGTGCCAGTAGTACGGGACACCTCACCGGGGAGCTGTTTTTT CASSTGHLTGELFF
TRBJ2-1 - once TRBV19 TGTGCCAGTAGTCGGGGACTTGAGCAGTTCTTC CASSRGLEQFF
TRBJ2-2 TRBD2 - TRBV11-3 TGTGCCAGCAGCCCACGCCTCGGGCTAGCGGGACACCGGGAGCTGTTTTTT CASSPRLGLAGHRELFF
TRBJ2-7 TRBD1 once TRBV30 TGTGCCTGGAGTAGAGGGACAGTATCCTACGAGCAGTACTTC CAWSRGTVSYEQYF
TRBJ2-1 TRBD2 - TRBV6-5 TGTGCCAGCAAGGGGAGCGGGAGATCAACGGGTGAGCAGTTCTTC CASKGSGRSTGEQFF
TRBJ1-1 - few TRBV5-4 TGTGCCAGCAGCGGACTTGTAGGAAGCACTGAAGCTTTCTTT CASSGLVGSTEAFF
TRBJ2-1 - - TRBV7-7 TGTGCCAGCAGCTTAACGTGGGGAGCAAACAATGAGCAGTTCTTC CASSLTWGANNEQFF
TRBJ1-3 TRBD1 - TRBV4-2 TGTGCCAGCAGCACGTGGACCATCTCCCGGGACAGGGGAAACACCATATATTTT CASSTWTISRDRGNTIYF
TRBJ1-5 TRBD1 - TRBV2 TGTGCCAGCAGTGAAGCGCTTCATACTCGGGGACAGGCGTGGGATTGGAATCAGCCCCAGCATTTT CASSEALHTRGQAWDWNQPQHF
TRBJ2-5 - - TRBV6-5 TGTGCCAGCAGCTATAGGGGGACCCAGTACTTC CASSYRGTQYF
TRBJ2-3 TRBD2 - TRBV7-2 TGTGCCAGCAGCTTACTTAGCGGGGGAAGGACAGATACGCAGTATTTT CASSLLSGGRTDTQYF
TRBJ1-2 - - TRBV5-4 TGTGCCAGCAGCTTGGCCGGTCGGGGGATCAACTATGGCTACACCTTC CASSLAGRGINYGYTF
TRBJ2-1 - - TRBV12-5 TGTGCTAGTGTCCGTAGCGGTACGACCTACAATGAGCAGTTCTTC CASVRSGTTYNEQFF
TRBJ1-1 TRBD1 - TRBV11-3 TGTGCCAGCAGCGGCCGACAGGGGGCTCAAGGTATGAACACTGAAGCTTTCTTT CASSGRQGAQGMNTEAFF
TRBJ2-7 - - TRBV4-1 TGCGCCAGCAGCCAAGGGGTGGACAGCTCCTACGAGCAGTACTTC CASSQGVDSSYEQYF
TRBJ2-5 TRBD2 - TRBV5-1 TGCGCCAGCAGCTCTACTAGCGGGACTGAGACCCAGTACTTC CASSSTSGTETQYF
TRBJ1-4 - - TRBV7-2 TGTGCCAGCAGCTTAGAACAGGTCAAGGGTGAAAAACTGTTTTTT CASSLEQVKGEKLFF